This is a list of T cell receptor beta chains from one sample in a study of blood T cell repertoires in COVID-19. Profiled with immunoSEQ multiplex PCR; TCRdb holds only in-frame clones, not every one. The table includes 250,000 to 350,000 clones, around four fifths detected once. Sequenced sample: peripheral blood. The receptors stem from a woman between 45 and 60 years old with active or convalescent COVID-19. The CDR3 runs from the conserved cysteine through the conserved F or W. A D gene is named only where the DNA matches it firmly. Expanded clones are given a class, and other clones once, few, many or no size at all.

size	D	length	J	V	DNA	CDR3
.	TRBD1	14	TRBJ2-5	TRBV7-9	TGTGCCAGCAGCTCAGCGACAGGGCGAGAGACCCAGTACTTC	CASSSATGRETQYF
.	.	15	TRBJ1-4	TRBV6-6	TGTGCCAGCATCTCCGGGCCAGGCTGGGAGGAAAAACTGTTTTTT	CASISGPGWEEKLFF
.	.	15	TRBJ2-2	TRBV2	TGTGCCGGCAGTGAAATCCGTGGGGGCCCCGGGGAGCTGTTTTTT	CAGSEIRGGPGELFF
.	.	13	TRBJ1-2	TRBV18	TGTGCCAGCTCACCGGAGTCTAACTATGGCTACACCTTC	CASSPESNYGYTF
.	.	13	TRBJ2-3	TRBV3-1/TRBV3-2	TGTGCCAGCAGTCCGACTGGCCCTCATACGCAGTATTTT	CASSPTGPHTQYF
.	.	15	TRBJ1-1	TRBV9	TGTGCCAGCAGCCCCCGTAGTGTAATGAACACTGAAGCTTTCTTT	CASSPRSVMNTEAFF
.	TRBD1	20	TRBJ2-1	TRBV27	TGTGCCAGCAGTTCAAGGCCGGGACAGGGGGTCTTAAGCTCCTACAATGAGCAGTTCTTC	CASSSRPGQGVLSSYNEQFF
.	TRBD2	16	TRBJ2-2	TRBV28	TGTGCCAGCATCCCGAGTAGCGGGAGGGGGTCCGGGGAGCTGTTTTTT	CASIPSSGRGSGELFF
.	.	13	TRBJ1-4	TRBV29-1	TGCAGCGTCCGACAGGCCGCTAATGAAAAACTGTTTTTT	CSVRQAANEKLFF
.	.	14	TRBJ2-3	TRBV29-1	TGCAGCGTTGTGAAGGCAGGGGCGCAGGATACGCAGTATTTT	CSVVKAGAQDTQYF
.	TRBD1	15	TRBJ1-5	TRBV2	TGTGCCAGCAGTGTCAACAGGGGCCGGGGTCAGCCCCAGCATTTT	CASSVNRGRGQPQHF
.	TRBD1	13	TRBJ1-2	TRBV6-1	TGTGCCAGCAACGACAGGGGGTACTATGGCTACACCTTC	CASNDRGYYGYTF
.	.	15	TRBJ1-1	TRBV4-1	TGCGCCAGCAGCCAGCCCGGACAAAAGAACACTGAAGCTTTCTTT	CASSQPGQKNTEAFF
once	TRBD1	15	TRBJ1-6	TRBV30	TGTGCCTGGAGTAGAGGGGGCGCCGATAATTCACCCCTCCACTTT	CAWSRGGADNSPLHF
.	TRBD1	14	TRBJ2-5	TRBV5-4	TGTGCCAGCAGCCAGGGGGCTGGCCAAGAGACCCAGTACTTC	CASSQGAGQETQYF
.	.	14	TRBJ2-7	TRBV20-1	TGCAGTGCTAGTGGAGACGACGGGGTGTACGAGCAGTACTTC	CSASGDDGVYEQYF
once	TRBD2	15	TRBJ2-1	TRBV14	TGTGCCAGCTCACCCCGGACTAGCAGAAGGAATGAACAGTTCTTC	CASSPRTSRRNEQFF
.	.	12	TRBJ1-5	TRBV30	TGTGCCTGGAGTTCTCAGACAGCTAGCCAGCATTTT	CAWSSQTASQHF
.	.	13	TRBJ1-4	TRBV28	TGTGCCAGCAAACGGCAGGGTAGTGAAAAACTGTTTTTT	CASKRQGSEKLFF
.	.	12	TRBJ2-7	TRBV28	TGTGCCAGCAGCCTCACGGGGAACGAGCAGTACTTC	CASSLTGNEQYF
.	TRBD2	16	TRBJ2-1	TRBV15	TGTGCCACCAGCAGTAAAGGACTAGCGGGAAACTATGAGCAGTTCTTC	CATSSKGLAGNYEQFF
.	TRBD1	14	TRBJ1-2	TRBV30	TGTGCCTGGACCATTCAGGGGGGAGGCTATGGCTACACCTTC	CAWTIQGGGYGYTF
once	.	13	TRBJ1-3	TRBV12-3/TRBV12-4	TGTGCCAGCAGTTTGGACAGAGGAAACACCATATATTTT	CASSLDRGNTIYF
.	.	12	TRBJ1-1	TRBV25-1	TGTGCCAGCAGTGAATATGGTAGTGAAGCTTTCTTT	CASSEYGSEAFF
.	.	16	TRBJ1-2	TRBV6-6	TGTGCCAGCAGTTACCACCCCCGAGGAGGGGATGATGGCTACACCTTC	CASSYHPRGGDDGYTF
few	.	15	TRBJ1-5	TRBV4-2	TGTGCCAGCAGCCAAGATTACCGATACGGGCAGCCCCAGCATTTT	CASSQDYRYGQPQHF